A single sample gave rise to the 26 T cell receptor beta chains below, sequenced in a study of T cells after yellow fever vaccination. TCRdb ran MiXCR on the 5' RACE reads and lists one entry per CDR3 protein. Of hundreds of thousands of distinct CDR3 sequences in the sample, about 12% were seen once. This material consisted of PBMCs, taken on the day of the yellow fever booster vaccination. The source of these receptors is a man aged 25-45 years who received the YFV17D yellow fever vaccine.

The V gene is TRBV28, the J gene TRBJ2-7, with 7 nucleotides matching TRBD1. Germline V gene lookup returns CDR1 MDHEN and CDR2 SYDVKM. The junction had 10 bases not matched to a gene; V was cut back by 5 bases and J by 6 bases. The CDR3 is 14 residues long. CDR3 nucleotide sequence: TGTGCCAGCAGTCCGAGGGGGCGCGGATCCGAGCAGTACTTC. It translates to CASSPRGRGSEQYF.

This rearrangement joins TRBV7-9 to TRBJ2-1; D remains unclear. Trimming pared 9 bases from V and 0 bases from J, leaving 9 bases between. Germline assignment: CDR1 SEHNR and CDR2 FQNEAQ (reference sequence). The CDR3 loop spans 13 amino acids. CDR3 protein: CASQVSSYNEQFF. In nucleotides, the CDR3 is TGTGCCAGTCAGGTCAGCTCCTACAATGAGCAGTTCTTC.

In this sample, this clonotype turned up a few times. The rearrangement links TRBV12-3 or TRBV12-4 to TRBJ2-6; no clear D. Trimming took off 4 bases at V and 1 base at J, with 5 bases between the two ends. CDR3 length: 14 residues. The CDR3 loop is CASSWGSGANVLTF. The DNA for the CDR3 is TGTGCCAGCAGTTGGGGTTCTGGGGCCAACGTCCTGACTTTC.

The rearrangement joins TRBV20-1 to TRBJ1-1; D not resolved. The germline CDR1 and CDR2 sequences are DFQATT and SNEGSKA (reference sequence). V gave up 4 bases and J gave up 0 bases, with 6 bases separating them. The CDR3 is 12 residues long. The CDR3: CSATRMNTEAFF. Here the CDR3 DNA reads TGCAGTGCTACAAGGATGAACACTGAAGCTTTCTTT.

This clonotype appeared a few times. This chain links TRBV11-2 with TRBJ2-1; 10 bases line up with TRBD2. Germline V gives CDR1 SGHAT, CDR2 FQNNGV. There are 15 residues in the CDR3. The junction had 6 bases not matched to a gene; V was cut back by 3 bases and J by 7 bases. CDR3 coding DNA: TGTGCCAGCAGCTTTTCTAGCGGGAGTGCGAATGAGCAGTTCTTC. Translated, it gives CASSFSSGSANEQFF.

Only one count was recorded for this clonotype. Possible read error: a much larger clone is one base away. This rearrangement joins TRBV5-1 to TRBJ2-2; 7 bases fit TRBD1. This CDR3 is built from 14 residues. With 3 bases clipped from V and 4 bases from J, the junction kept 3 bases outside the gene matches. Germline V gene lookup returns CDR1 SGHRS and CDR2 YFSETQ. CDR3 DNA: TGCGCCAGCAGCTCCGGGACAGCCACCGGGGAGCTGTTTTTT. Amino acid sequence: CASSSGTATGELFF.

This chain joins TRBV10-3 and TRBJ1-4; 10 bases align to TRBD1. Per the germline V gene, CDR1 is ENHRY and CDR2 is SYGVKD. V was clipped by 4 bases and J by 4 bases; unmatched bases: 3. The CDR3 runs to 15 residues. CDR3 nucleotides: TGTGCCATCAGTGTAGACAGGGGGCTTAATGAAAAACTGTTTTTT. Translation gives CAISVDRGLNEKLFF.

The chain joins TRBV6-2 or TRBV6-3 to TRBJ1-4, with D unclear. Deletions cut 6 bases from V and 5 bases from J, with 16 bases between. The CDR3 is 15 amino acids. From germline, CDR1 is MNHEY and CDR2 SVGEGT. The CDR3 sequence is CASSPPVRRNEKLFF. The CDR3 bases are TGTGCCAGCAGCCCGCCGGTCAGAAGGAATGAAAAACTGTTTTTT.

This clonotype was seen a few times. This rearrangement joins TRBV27 to TRBJ2-1, with D unclear. V was trimmed by 0 bases and J by 3 bases, leaving 9 bases between them. CDR3 length: 15 amino acids. Germline V gene sequence: CDR1 MNHEY, CDR2 SMNVEV (reference sequence). CDR3 nucleotide sequence: TGTGCCAGCAGTTTATCAATACGCGGCTACAATGAGCAGTTCTTC. It codes for CASSLSIRGYNEQFF.

This clonotype was picked up a small number of times. The gene calls are TRBV7-2 and TRBJ2-1; weak D call: TRBD2 (5 bases). V lost 1 base, J lost 3 bases, and 16 bases lay in between. CDR1 and CDR2 (germline): SGHTA, FQGNSA. The CDR3 length is 17 residues. The CDR3 nucleotides are TGTGCCAGCAGCTTAGGGGGAAAGCGGACGAGCTACAATGAGCAGTTCTTC. As protein: CASSLGGKRTSYNEQFF.

The rearrangement joins TRBV6-2 or TRBV6-3 to TRBJ2-1, with 9 bases matching TRBD2. CDR1 is MNHEY, CDR2 SVGEGT, per germline. The CDR3 totals 15 residues. With 6 bases clipped from V and 5 bases from J, the junction kept 8 bases outside the gene matches. The CDR3 DNA reads TGTGCCAGCAGAGACGGACTAGCGCAACACAATGAGCAGTTCTTC. This gives the protein CASRDGLAQHNEQFF.

This clonotype was picked up a small number of times. The chain links TRBV7-2 to TRBJ2-5; either TRBD1 or TRBD2 may fit D (5 bases each). The CDR3 is made up of 14 amino acids. The germline V gene encodes CDR1 SGHTA and CDR2 FQGNSA. V shed 2 bases and J shed 4 bases, with 11 bases lying between them. CDR3 sequence: CASSLQGGGETQYF. In DNA form, the CDR3 reads TGTGCCAGCAGCTTACAGGGTGGAGGAGAGACCCAGTACTTC.

This clonotype was counted a few times. This chain links TRBV6-2 or TRBV6-3 with TRBJ2-2; D uncertain. CDR3 length equals 15 residues. Between the trimmed V and J ends, which lost 5 bases and 4 bases, there was a span of 14 bases. Germline CDR1 is MNHEY and CDR2 is SVGEGT. In nucleotides, the CDR3 is TGTGCCAGCAGTATCCGGGTCTCTAGCACCGGGGAGCTGTTTTTT. Translated: CASSIRVSSTGELFF.

This clonotype was found a few times. The chain uses TRBV6-5 and TRBJ2-3, with 8 bases fitting TRBD2. Germline CDR1 reads MNHEY; CDR2 reads SVGAGI. Trimming took 6 bases from V and 0 from J; bases not matched to a gene: 11. CDR3 length equals 17 residues. DNA for the CDR3: TGTGCCAGCAGGAGTCTTTCGGGCGGGAGGAGCACAGATACGCAGTATTTT. Its translation is CASRSLSGGRSTDTQYF.

This clonotype turned up a few times. This chain links TRBV20-1 with TRBJ1-2; TRBD1 is a possible D gene (5 bases). CDR1 is DFQATT, CDR2 SNEGSKA, per germline (reference sequence). V dropped 5 bases and J dropped 8 bases, with 12 bases sitting between them. The CDR3 has 11 residues. This chain's CDR3 is CSASGGPGYTF. The CDR3 region has the DNA TGCAGTGCTTCGGGGGGACCGGGCTACACCTTC.

The rearrangement links TRBV6-2 or TRBV6-3 to TRBJ2-1, with TRBD2 matching 11 bases. Germline assignment: CDR1 MNHEY and CDR2 SVGEGT. Losses at the gene ends were 7 bases for V and 4 bases for J; bases not matched to a gene: 15. This CDR3 contains 18 residues. As DNA, the CDR3 is TGTGCCAGCAACCGGACTAGCGGGTTGGCCACGACATACAATGAGCAGTTCTTC. The encoded protein is CASNRTSGLATTYNEQFF.

A few counts support this clonotype. The chain combines TRBV7-2 with TRBJ1-2, with 9 bases lining up with TRBD1. Germline assignment: CDR1 SGHTA and CDR2 FQGNSA. This CDR3 contains 15 residues. V lost 4 bases, J lost 8 bases, and 11 bases stayed unmatched. As DNA, the CDR3 is TGTGCCAGCAGCTCGTTCCGGGACAGGGCCCGCGGCTACACCTTC. Translated: CASSSFRDRARGYTF. The variable domain in full, with the rest retrieved from reference TRBV7-2 and TRBJ1-2, is GAGVSQSPSNKVTEKGKDVELRCDPISGHTALYWYRQSLGQGLEFLIYFQGNSAPDKSGLPSDRFSAERTGGSVSTLTIQRTQQEDSAVYLCASSSFRDRARGYTFGSGTRLTVV.

V usage is TRBV18 and J usage is TRBJ2-4; D is uncertain. Germline-derived CDR1 and CDR2 are KGHSH and LQKENI. The CDR3 extends over 15 amino acids. V lost 2 bases and J 4 bases, leaving 12 bases between the germline ends. In DNA, the CDR3 is TGTGCCAGCTCACCAGATAGGACCCGAAAAAACATTCAGTACTTC. Its translation is CASSPDRTRKNIQYF.

The V gene is TRBV28, the J gene TRBJ2-6; D may match TRBD1 or TRBD2 (5 bases each). V was clipped by 8 bases and J by 8 bases, with 22 bases between them. CDR3 length equals 16 residues. Germline loops: CDR1 MDHEN, CDR2 SYDVKM. CDR3 DNA: TGTGCCAGCTCACTTCCCCCGGCAGGGACCACCAACGTCCTGACTTTC. Translation: CASSLPPAGTTNVLTF.

This chain uses TRBV4-3 with TRBJ2-1; no reliable D call. Per germline, CDR1 LGHNA and CDR2 YSLEER. The CDR3 spans 14 residues. V gave up 6 bases and J gave up 9 bases, with 18 bases separating them. This CDR3 is CASRYLVLEGEQFF. The CDR3, as DNA: TGCGCCAGCAGGTATTTAGTTCTAGAAGGTGAGCAGTTCTTC.

This clonotype was seen a few times. This chain connects TRBV7-2 to TRBJ1-4, with D perhaps matching TRBD1 (6 bases). Deletions cut 5 bases from V and 0 bases from J, with 10 bases between. The CDR3 consists of 15 residues. Germline CDR1 and CDR2: SGHTA and FQGNSA. The DNA of the CDR3 is TGTGCCAGCAGCCCTCAGGGGACAACTAATGAAAAACTGTTTTTT. It codes for CASSPQGTTNEKLFF.

This clonotype appeared a few times. The genes are TRBV7-2 and TRBJ2-1, with TRBD1 matching 7 bases. The CDR3 runs to 12 residues. Germline trimming cut 5 bases from V and 10 bases from J; bases unmatched to any gene: 5. Germline assignment: CDR1 SGHTA and CDR2 FQGNSA. The CDR3 loop reads CASSPLTGEQFF. DNA for the CDR3: TGTGCCAGCAGCCCCCTGACAGGGGAGCAGTTCTTC.

The chain combines TRBV20-1 with TRBJ2-1, with a tentative D call TRBD1 (6 bases). This CDR3 is 16 amino acids long. V was pared by 3 bases and J by 3 bases, with 18 bases between. CDR1 is DFQATT, CDR2 SNEGSKA, per germline (reference sequence). CDR3 protein: CSASGYRDGYYNEQFF. In DNA, the CDR3 is TGCAGTGCTAGTGGGTACAGGGATGGTTACTACAATGAGCAGTTCTTC.

Many counts were recorded for this clonotype. This rearrangement joins TRBV7-2 to TRBJ2-1; no reliable D call. Trimming cost V 2 bases and J 8 bases, with 7 bases left between them. The germline V gene has CDR1 SGHTA and CDR2 FQGNSA. This CDR3 contains 12 residues. In DNA form, the CDR3 reads TGTGCCAGCAGCTTAAAGGCGCATGAGCAGTTCTTC. Its translation is CASSLKAHEQFF.

The chain recombines TRBV25-1 with TRBJ2-2; possible D gene TRBD1, 5 bases. V lost 3 bases, J lost 2 bases, and 13 bases lay in between. Germline CDR1 MGHDK, CDR2 SYGVNS. CDR3 size: 16 residues. The CDR3 sequence is CASSDTRQGNTGELFF. The DNA for the CDR3 is TGTGCCAGCAGTGACACCCGCCAGGGCAACACCGGGGAGCTGTTTTTT.

V and J are TRBV12-3 or TRBV12-4 and TRBJ1-3; 7 bases fit TRBD1. This CDR3 comprises 17 residues. V was pared by 6 bases and J by 0 bases, with 11 bases of the junction left unmatched. The CDR3 nucleotides are TGTGCCAGCAGCCGTCAGGGGGGCCCAAACTCTGGAAACACCATATATTTT. This translates into CASSRQGGPNSGNTIYF.